This T cell receptor (beta chain) was sequenced during a study of breast tumors, draining lymph nodes, adjacent tissues. Study outcomes and limitations: Tumor repertoires ranked between lymph nodes and nontumor tissue in diversity, with V and J gene preferences. Luminal-like breast cancer showed significantly higher tumor–nontumor repertoire similarity than basal-like.

The count of this clonotype is one. Antigen unknown. TCRdb re-called the multiplex PCR reads with MiXCR, one entry per CDR3 protein. The table shows approximately 250,000 distinct CDR3 sequences, with under 40% occurring only once. The lymph nodes were axillary draining lymph nodes from breast cancer patients. The CDR3 length is 17 residues. The germline CDR1 and CDR2 sequences are SNHLY and FYNNEI. Trimming took 7 bases from V and 3 from J; bases not matched to a gene: 15. This receptor was obtained from a female donor with breast cancer. Some clones in this sample may be carry-over from other donors' samples. The chain couples TRBV2 to TRBJ1-1; the match to TRBD1 covers 9 bases. Material for sequencing was axillary lymph node tissue. CDR3 residues: CASNQPGQGYRDTEAFF. The CDR3 DNA reads as TGTGCCAGCAACCAACCGGGACAGGGATATAGAGACACTGAAGCTTTCTTT. The full variable domain, completed using reference TRBV2 and TRBJ1-1, is EPEVTQTPSHQVTQMGQEVILRCVPISNHLYFYWYRQILGQKVEFLVSFYNNEISEKSEIFDDQFSVERPDGSNFTLKIRSTKLEDSAMYFCASNQPGQGYRDTEAFFGQGTRLTVV.